This entry is about one TCR beta chain. Trimming at V came to 1 base and at J to 8 bases, leaving 7 bases not matched to a gene. Germline loops: CDR1 MGHRA, CDR2 YSYEKL. The CDR3 sequence is 15 residues long. The data were taken from a study of technical replicates of blood from several donors. Sequenced by immunoSEQ multiplex PCR; TCRdb stores in-frame clones only, minus some. The profile shows roughly 79,000 clones, 85% to 95% of them singletons. The genes are TRBV4-1 and TRBJ1-3; TRBD1 agrees at 8 bases. The material sequenced was T cells isolated from PBMCs. The sequence derives from a human donor in good health. The CDR3 coding sequence is TGCGCCAGCAGCCAAGGACAGGGGAGAGGGGACACCATATATTTT. It encodes CASSQGQGRGDTIYF.